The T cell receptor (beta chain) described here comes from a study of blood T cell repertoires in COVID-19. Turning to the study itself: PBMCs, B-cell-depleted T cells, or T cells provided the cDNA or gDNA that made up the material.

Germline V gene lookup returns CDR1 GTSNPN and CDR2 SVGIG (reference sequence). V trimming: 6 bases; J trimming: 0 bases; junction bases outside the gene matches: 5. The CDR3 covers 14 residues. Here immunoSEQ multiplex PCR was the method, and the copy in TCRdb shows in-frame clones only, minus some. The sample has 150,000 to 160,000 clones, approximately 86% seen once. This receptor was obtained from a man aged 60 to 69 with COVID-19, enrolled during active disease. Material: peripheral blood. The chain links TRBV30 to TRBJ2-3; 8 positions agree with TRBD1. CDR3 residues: CACGTGASTDTQYF. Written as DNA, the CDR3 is TGTGCCTGTGGGACAGGCGCTAGCACAGATACGCAGTATTTT.